This TCR beta chain was documented in a study of tissue T cells after allogeneic stem cell transplantation. Study findings and constraints: Within patients, tissue anatomy strongly shaped TCR repertoire composition. Blood and spleen captured only part of the tissue TCR repertoire.

Generated by immunoSEQ multiplex PCR, the TCRdb table keeps only in-frame clones and is missing some. Seen here are roughly 6,800 clones, 50% observed once, and the top ten hold approximately 5%. The sample holds a few counts of this clone. The antigen remains unidentified. The gene names here belong to mouse. With the read ending 1 residue before the CDR3 end, the germline J gene is used to fill in that end. Other DNA sequences in the same sample also yield this CDR3. V lost 4 bases to trimming and J lost 0 bases, with 4 bases between them. CDR1 and CDR2 (germline): KGHPV, FQNQEV (reference sequence). The CDR3 is made up of 12 amino acids. Time point in this sample: mouse harvest day 7 after allogeneic transplant. Mouse grafts combined 10^7 T-cell-depleted bone marrow cells with 10^6 splenic CD5+ T cells.

The sample consisted of gut tissue. The rearrangement joins TRBV26 to TRBJ2-7; D uncertain. This sequence was found in a female BALB/c mouse given C57BL/6 T cells with graft-versus-host disease after an allogeneic hematopoietic cell transplant. This chain's CDR3 is CASSRDSYEQYF. The covered CDR3 bases are TGTGCCAGCAGTCGGGACTCCTATGAACAGTAC.